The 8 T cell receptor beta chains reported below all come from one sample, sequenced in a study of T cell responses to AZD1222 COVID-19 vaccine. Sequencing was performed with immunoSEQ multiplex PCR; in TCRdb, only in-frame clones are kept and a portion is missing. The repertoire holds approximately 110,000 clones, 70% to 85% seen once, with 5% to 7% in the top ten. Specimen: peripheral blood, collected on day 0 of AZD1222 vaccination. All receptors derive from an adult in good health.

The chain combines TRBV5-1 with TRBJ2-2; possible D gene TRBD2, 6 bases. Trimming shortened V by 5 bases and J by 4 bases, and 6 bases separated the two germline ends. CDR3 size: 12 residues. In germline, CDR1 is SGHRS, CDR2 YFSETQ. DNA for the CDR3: TGCGCCAGCAGGACTAGCACCGGGGAGCTGTTTTTT. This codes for CASRTSTGELFF.

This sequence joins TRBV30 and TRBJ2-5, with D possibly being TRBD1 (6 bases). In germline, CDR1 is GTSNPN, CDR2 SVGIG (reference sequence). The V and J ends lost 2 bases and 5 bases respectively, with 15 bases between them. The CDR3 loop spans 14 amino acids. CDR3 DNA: TGTGCCTGGAGTCACGGTACGAGGGGGGAGACCCAGTACTTC. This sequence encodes CAWSHGTRGETQYF.

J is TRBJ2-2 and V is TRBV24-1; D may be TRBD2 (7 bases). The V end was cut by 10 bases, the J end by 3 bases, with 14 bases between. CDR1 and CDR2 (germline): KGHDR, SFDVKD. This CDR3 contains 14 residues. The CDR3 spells CATRGGDDTGELFF. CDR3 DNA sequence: TGTGCCACGAGGGGGGGCGACGACACCGGGGAGCTGTTTTTT.

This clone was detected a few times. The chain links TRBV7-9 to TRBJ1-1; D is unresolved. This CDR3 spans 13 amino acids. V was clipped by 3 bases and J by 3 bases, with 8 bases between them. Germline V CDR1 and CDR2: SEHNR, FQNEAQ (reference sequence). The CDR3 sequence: CASSFGRDTEAFF. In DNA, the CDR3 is TGTGCCAGCAGCTTCGGACGAGACACTGAAGCTTTCTTT.

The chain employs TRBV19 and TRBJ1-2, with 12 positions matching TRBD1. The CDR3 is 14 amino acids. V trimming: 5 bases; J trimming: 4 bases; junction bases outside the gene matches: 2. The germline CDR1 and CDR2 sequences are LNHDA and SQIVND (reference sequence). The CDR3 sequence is CASSVGQGAYGYTF. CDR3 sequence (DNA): TGTGCCAGTAGTGTGGGACAGGGGGCCTATGGCTACACCTTC.

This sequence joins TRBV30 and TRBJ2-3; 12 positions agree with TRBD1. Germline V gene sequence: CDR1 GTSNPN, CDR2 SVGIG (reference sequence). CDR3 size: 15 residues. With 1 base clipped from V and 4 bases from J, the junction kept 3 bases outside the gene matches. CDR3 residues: CAWSGDRGHADTQYF. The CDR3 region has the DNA TGTGCCTGGAGTGGGGACAGGGGGCATGCAGATACGCAGTATTTT.

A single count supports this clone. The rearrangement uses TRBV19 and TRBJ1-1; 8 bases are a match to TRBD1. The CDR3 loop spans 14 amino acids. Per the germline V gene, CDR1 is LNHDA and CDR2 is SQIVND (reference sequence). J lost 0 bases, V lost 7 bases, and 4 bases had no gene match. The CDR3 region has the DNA TGTGCCAGTACCACGACAGGGGTGAACACTGAAGCTTTCTTT. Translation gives CASTTTGVNTEAFF.

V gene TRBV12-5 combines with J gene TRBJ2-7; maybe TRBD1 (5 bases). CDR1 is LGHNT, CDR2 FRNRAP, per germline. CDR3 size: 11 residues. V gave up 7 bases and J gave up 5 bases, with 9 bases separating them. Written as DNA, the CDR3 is TGTGCTAGTGCACAGGTTAACGAGCAGTACTTC. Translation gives CASAQVNEQYF.